The clone carrying this TCR beta chain appeared once. V was pared by 8 bases and J by 3 bases, with 4 bases of the junction left unmatched. Germline CDR1 is LNHDA and CDR2 is SQIVND (reference sequence). The length of the CDR3 is 14 residues. The data were taken from a study of CD8 T cells in Susac syndrome. The recently defined diagnostic criteria for definite or probable disease were met by the Susac syndrome patients. It was negative isolation that provided the CD8+ and CD4+ T cells, whereas TEMRA cells were enriched by FACS. RNA was extracted with the RNeasy kit, and a quantity of roughly 0.5 to 1 ug was reverse transcribed using random hexamers. TCRdb called the immunoSEQ multiplex PCR reads again in MiXCR, with one record for every CDR3 protein. The sample contains 80,000 to 95,000 distinct CDR3 sequences, 94% of which appear only once.

The rearrangement uses TRBV19 and TRBJ1-5, with 10 positions matching TRBD1. The receptor was isolated from a human donor with Susac syndrome. Sequencing used CD8+ T cells from PBMCs. Here the CDR3 DNA reads TGTGCCAGTTCGGACAGGGGGTACAATCAGCCCCAGCATTTT. It translates to CASSDRGYNQPQHF.